Following are 28 T cell receptor beta chains from one sample sequenced in a study of cytomegalovirus exposure and HLA in healthy donors. Amplification used 60 Vbeta primers and 13 Jbeta primers. The assay was immunoSEQ multiplex PCR, and TCRdb's table has in-frame clones only and misses some. The sample lists under 100,000 clones; around 79% were seen once. Sequencing was carried out using PBMCs. These receptors were taken from a human donor in good health.

This clone has a handful of counts. The J gene is TRBJ2-7, the V gene TRBV6-1, with TRBD1 matching 11 bases. Germline V gene data show CDR1 as MNHNS and CDR2 as SASEGT. Losses at the gene ends were 3 bases for V and 3 bases for J; bases not matched to a gene: 4. The CDR3 covers 15 residues. CDR3 amino acids: CASSDGTGGFYEQYF. The DNA of the CDR3 is TGTGCCAGCAGTGACGGGACAGGGGGATTCTACGAGCAGTACTTC.

The rearrangement links TRBV6-5 to TRBJ2-7; TRBD2 matches 9 bases. Trimming removed 7 bases from V and 6 bases from J; junction bases left unmatched: 13. CDR1 is MNHEY and CDR2 is SVGAGI in the germline V gene. The length of the CDR3 is 15 residues. Here the CDR3 reads CASIYHSGGSSEQYF. CDR3 in DNA: TGTGCCAGCATCTACCATAGCGGGGGCTCATCCGAGCAGTACTTC.

The CDR3 loop reads CASSPDRELNEQFF. Written as DNA, the CDR3 is TGTGCCAGCAGCCCGGACAGGGAATTGAACGAGCAGTTCTTC. The rearrangement links TRBV11-2 to TRBJ2-1; 8 bases agree with TRBD1. From germline, CDR1 is SGHAT and CDR2 FQNNGV. After removal of 5 bases from V and 10 bases from J, the junction contained 10 bases not matched to a gene. The CDR3 is 14 amino acids. Variable domain in full (rest from reference TRBV11-2 and TRBJ2-1): EAGVAQSPRYKIIEKRQSVAFWCNPISGHATLYWYQQILGQGPKLLIQFQNNGVVDDSQLPKDRFSAERLKGVDSTLKIQPAKLEDSAVYLCASSPDRELNEQFFGPGTRLTVL.

The V gene is TRBV29-1, the J gene TRBJ1-2; TRBD1 aligns across 7 bases. V trimming: 7 bases; J trimming: 4 bases; junction bases outside the gene matches: 15. The CDR3 consists of 15 residues. CDR1 and CDR2 (germline): SQVTM, ANQGSEA. DNA for the CDR3: TGCAGCGCCCTACCTGTGGGCAGGGGGATCTATGGCTACACCTTC. This translates into CSALPVGRGIYGYTF.

The chain uses TRBV11-2 and TRBJ2-7; possibly TRBD1 for D (6 bases). From germline, CDR1 is SGHAT and CDR2 FQNNGV. This CDR3 spans 16 amino acids. V shed 1 base and J shed 2 bases, with 15 bases lying between them. The CDR3 DNA reads as TGTGCCAGCAGCTTAGTTGTCGGGACACGGACCTACGAGCAGTACTTC. This codes for CASSLVVGTRTYEQYF.

V gene TRBV5-6 combines with J gene TRBJ2-3; 9 bases fit TRBD2. V trimming: 3 bases; J trimming: 2 bases; junction bases outside the gene matches: 7. The CDR3 has 16 amino acids. Germline V gene lookup returns CDR1 SGHDT and CDR2 YYEEEE. CDR3 coding DNA: TGTGCCAGCAGCTCCGGACTAGCGCCAATCACAGATACGCAGTATTTT. Its translation: CASSSGLAPITDTQYF.

The chain has TRBV11-2 and TRBJ2-7; the match to TRBD2 covers 13 bases. CDR1 and CDR2 from the germline V gene are SGHAT and FQNNGV. This CDR3 region has 15 residues. Losses at the gene ends were 5 bases for V and 6 bases for J; bases not matched to a gene: 7. The CDR3 loop reads CASSPRGLAGLEQYF. The CDR3 coding sequence is TGTGCCAGCAGCCCCCGGGGACTAGCGGGGCTCGAGCAGTACTTC.

This sequence joins TRBV7-8 and TRBJ2-5; maybe TRBD2 (7 bases). The last part of the DNA fits TRBJ2-7 better; the J call may be wrong. In germline, CDR1 is SGHVS, CDR2 FQNEAQ. The CDR3 loop spans 15 amino acids. CDR3 sequence reads: CASSADGGPSYEQYF. CDR3 bases: TGTGCCAGCAGCGCAGACGGGGGGCCCTCCTACGAGCAGTACTTC.

This clone has a single count. The genes are TRBV21-1 and TRBJ2-3; no DNA check was done on the table's D call, TRBD2. TRBV21-1 is reported as a pseudogene. The CDR3 is 17 residues long. The CDR3 here is CASSSRGNSGNTDTQYF. CDR3 bases: TGTGCCAGCAGCTCCCGGGGGAATAGCGGGAACACAGATACGCAGTATTTT.

The chain is built from TRBV9 and TRBJ1-2; no definite D call. CDR1 is SGDLS and CDR2 is YYNGEE in the germline V gene. There are 14 residues in the CDR3. V was cut by 0 bases and J by 2 bases, with 8 bases left in between. This CDR3 reads CASSVGVTNYGYTF. The CDR3 nucleotides read TGTGCCAGCAGCGTAGGAGTCACCAACTATGGCTACACCTTC.

The chain links TRBV19 to TRBJ2-1; weak D call: TRBD1 (5 bases). V was trimmed by 6 bases and J by 9 bases, leaving 21 bases between them. This CDR3 spans 15 amino acids. The V gene's germline CDR1 is LNHDA and CDR2 SQIVND (reference sequence). The CDR3 DNA reads TGTGCCAGTAGGAGCTTACAGGTCTTTGCAGGTGAGCAGTTCTTC. Amino acids: CASRSLQVFAGEQFF. Full variable domain (rest looked up from reference TRBV19 and TRBJ2-1): DGGITQSPKYLFRKEGQNVTLSCEQNLNHDAMYWYRQDPGQGLRLIYYSQIVNDFQKGDIAEGYSVSREKKESFPLTVTSAQKNPTAFYLCASRSLQVFAGEQFFGPGTRLTVL.

The chain combines TRBV6-5 with TRBJ2-3, with D hard to call. This CDR3 spans 12 amino acids. Trimming cost V 0 bases and J 11 bases, with 9 bases left between them. The V gene's germline CDR1 is MNHEY and CDR2 SVGAGI. CDR3 nucleotides: TGTGCCAGCAGTTACTCCGGGTCGGGGCAGTATTTT. It yields the protein CASSYSGSGQYF.

The chain links TRBV4-3 to TRBJ1-1, with D perhaps matching TRBD1 (5 bases). V was cut by 4 bases and J by 3 bases, with 15 bases left in between. The V gene's germline CDR1 is LGHNA and CDR2 YSLEER. The CDR3 has 15 amino acids. CDR3 protein: CASSLRRGGYTEAFF. The CDR3 DNA is TGCGCCAGCAGCCTAAGGAGGGGCGGGTACACTGAAGCTTTCTTT.

The V and J genes are TRBV30 and TRBJ2-7; possible D gene TRBD2, 6 bases. The ends were cut back, 0 bases at V and 7 bases at J, with 19 bases in the middle. From germline, CDR1 is GTSNPN and CDR2 SVGIG (reference sequence). The CDR3 has 15 amino acids. The CDR3: CAWSVLAGGAREQYF. CDR3 DNA: TGTGCCTGGAGTGTACTTGCCGGAGGGGCGCGAGAGCAGTACTTC.

This clone has more than one count but fewer than ten. This rearrangement joins TRBV25-1 to TRBJ1-6; TRBD1 might be the D (6 bases). Germline values: CDR1 MGHDK, CDR2 SYGVNS. This CDR3 is built from 13 residues. Trimming removed 4 bases at V and 9 bases at J, with 10 bases between. This CDR3 is CASSGTRGSPLHF. The CDR3 region has the DNA TGTGCCAGCAGTGGAACCAGGGGTTCACCCCTCCACTTT.

This clone has only a few counts. The chain carries TRBV4-1 and TRBJ2-5, with a tentative D call TRBD1 (6 bases). The V gene's germline CDR1 is MGHRA and CDR2 YSYEKL. Trimming stripped 1 base from V and 7 bases from J, with 19 bases between. CDR3 length: 16 amino acids. Written as DNA, the CDR3 is TGCGCCAGCAGCCAAGGGACAGCCAAGGCTACGGGGACCCAGTACTTC. This gives the protein CASSQGTAKATGTQYF.

This chain uses TRBV5-6 with TRBJ1-2; D might be TRBD1 (6 bases). Germline-derived CDR1 and CDR2 are SGHDT and YYEEEE. The CDR3 sequence is 15 residues long. V was shortened by 0 bases and J by 4 bases, with 13 bases between the two germline ends. This CDR3 reads CASSLGAGEGYGYTF. As DNA, the CDR3 is TGTGCCAGCAGCTTGGGGGCAGGGGAAGGCTATGGCTACACCTTC.

This clone turned up a few times. The V gene is TRBV19, the J gene TRBJ1-5; possible D gene TRBD1, 6 bases. Germline CDR1 reads LNHDA; CDR2 reads SQIVND (reference sequence). The CDR3 length is 12 residues. Trimming took 7 bases from V and 5 from J, leaving 9 bases between them. This CDR3 reads CASKQGDQPQHF. As DNA, the CDR3 is TGTGCCAGTAAACAGGGAGATCAGCCCCAGCATTTT.

The chain has TRBV5-1 and TRBJ2-5; 7 nucleotides align to TRBD2. CDR1 SGHRS and CDR2 YFSETQ come from the germline V gene. V shed 9 bases, J shed 5 bases, and the junction held 13 bases outside the gene matches. The CDR3 consists of 14 residues. In nucleotides, the CDR3 is TGCGCCACCAAGGGAGGGAGTAGTGCGGAGACCCAGTACTTC. It is translated as CATKGGSSAETQYF.

The rearrangement joins TRBV18 to TRBJ1-2; D gene ambiguous. The germline CDR1 and CDR2 sequences are KGHSH and LQKENI. The V end was cut by 0 bases, the J end by 5 bases, with 10 bases between. The CDR3 runs 14 residues. The CDR3 reads CASSPPSEEYGYTF. DNA for the CDR3: TGTGCCAGCTCACCACCGTCGGAGGAATATGGCTACACCTTC.

The V call is TRBV19, the J call TRBJ2-7; no definite D call. The CDR3 contains 13 residues. Trimming removed 0 bases at V and 3 bases at J, with 6 bases between. In germline, CDR1 is LNHDA, CDR2 SQIVND (reference sequence). The CDR3 loop is CASSIDPGYEQYF. The CDR3 region has the DNA TGTGCCAGTAGTATAGACCCGGGCTACGAGCAGTACTTC.

The chain has TRBV10-3 and TRBJ1-2; the D gene is possibly TRBD1 (5 bases). The CDR3 contains 13 residues. CDR1 ENHRY and CDR2 SYGVKD come from the germline V gene. With 10 bases removed from V and 8 bases from J, the gap between germline ends came to 20 bases. CDR3 protein: CATSRESGGGYTF. The CDR3 coding sequence is TGTGCCACATCGAGGGAATCGGGGGGAGGCTACACCTTC.

The table lists this clone with a few counts. This sequence joins TRBV5-8 and TRBJ1-1; no clear D gene. The CDR3 is 13 amino acids. Between the trimmed V and J ends, which lost 1 base and 5 bases, there was a span of 9 bases. The V gene's germline CDR1 is SGHTS and CDR2 YDEGEE. The CDR3 is CASSLYGTTEAFF. CDR3 DNA: TGTGCCAGCAGCTTGTATGGTACTACTGAAGCTTTCTTT.

The chain links TRBV29-1 to TRBJ1-2, with 8 nucleotides matching TRBD1. Germline V gives CDR1 SQVTM, CDR2 ANQGSEA. There are 15 residues in the CDR3. V shed 3 bases, J shed 0 bases, and the junction held 6 bases outside the gene matches. CDR3 amino acids: CSVDWQGAANYGYTF. The CDR3 nucleotides read TGCAGCGTTGATTGGCAGGGGGCGGCTAACTATGGCTACACCTTC.

The V call is TRBV5-6, the J call TRBJ2-3; D is unresolved. Germline V lookup: CDR1 SGHDT, CDR2 YYEEEE. The CDR3 length is 13 residues. Trimming took 2 bases from V and 2 from J, leaving 6 bases between them. CDR3 in DNA: TGTGCCAGCAGCTTAACAGTCACAGATACGCAGTATTTT. Translated: CASSLTVTDTQYF. The full variable domain, completed using reference TRBV5-6 and TRBJ2-3, is DAGVTQSPTHLIKTRGQQVTLRCSPKSGHDTVSWYQQALGQGPQFIFQYYEEEERQRGNFPDRFSGHQFPNYSSELNVNALLLGDSALYLCASSLTVTDTQYFGPGTRLTVL.

V and J are TRBV2 and TRBJ2-2, with TRBD1 matching over 9 bases. Trimming removed 6 bases from V and 5 bases from J; junction bases left unmatched: 19. The CDR3 has 19 residues. Germline V gene data show CDR1 as SNHLY and CDR2 as FYNNEI. The CDR3 DNA is TGTGCCAGCAGCCTAGCCTCCGGGACAGGGCGCCTACGGACCGGGGAGCTGTTTTTT. This gives the protein CASSLASGTGRLRTGELFF.

The chain carries TRBV11-2 and TRBJ1-4; TRBD1 matches at 8 bases. V shed 5 bases, J shed 14 bases, and the junction held 4 bases outside the gene matches. The CDR3 sequence is 11 residues long. CDR1 is SGHAT and CDR2 is FQNNGV in the germline V gene. CDR3 nucleotides: TGTGCCAGCAGCACCGGACAGGGTCTGTTTTTT. Residues: CASSTGQGLFF.

The chain recombines TRBV4-2 with TRBJ1-1; 9 bases align to TRBD1. The germline gives CDR1 LGHNA, CDR2 YNFKEQ. This CDR3 spans 15 amino acids. After removal of 2 bases from V and 5 bases from J, the junction contained 6 bases not matched to a gene. The CDR3 protein is CASSQPRQGGTEAFF. CDR3 DNA sequence: TGTGCCAGCAGCCAACCCAGACAGGGGGGAACTGAAGCTTTCTTT.